This T cell receptor (beta chain) was profiled in a study of T cell changes during pregnancy in multiple sclerosis. Clones were read by immunoSEQ multiplex PCR, and TCRdb kept only the in-frame ones, dropping some. The data contain 55,000 to 65,000 clones, around 95% of them singletons. The V gene end was trimmed by 6 bases and the J gene end by 5 bases; junction bases not matched to a gene: 10. The CDR3 is 15 residues long. Germline CDR1 is LGHNT and CDR2 is FRNRAP. The source of this sequence is a female donor with multiple sclerosis, enrolled in a pregnancy study. This rearrangement joins TRBV12-5 to TRBJ2-5, with 9 bases fitting TRBD1. Source: CD4+ T cells from peripheral blood mononuclear cells, taken before pregnancy. The CDR3 loop reads CASGKTGQGWETQYF. The CDR3 DNA follows: TGTGCTAGTGGAAAGACGGGACAGGGTTGGGAGACCCAGTACTTC.